Shown below are 9 T cell receptor beta chains from a single sample sequenced in a study of blood T cell repertoires in COVID-19. Assay used: immunoSEQ multiplex PCR; TCRdb lists only in-frame clones, some missing. The table records tens of thousands of clones, about 89% of them present only once. Material: peripheral blood. The receptors come from a human donor in a cohort sampled during active COVID-19.

The chain combines TRBV9 with TRBJ2-7, with 9 nucleotides matching TRBD1. The CDR3 is 14 amino acids. CDR1 is SGDLS and CDR2 is YYNGEE in the germline V gene. J gave up 2 bases and V 4 bases, and 4 bases lay outside the gene matches. The CDR3 here is CASSRTGDTYEQYF. The CDR3 coding sequence is TGTGCCAGCAGCAGGACAGGGGATACCTACGAGCAGTACTTC. Full variable domain (rest looked up from reference TRBV9 and TRBJ2-7): DSGVTQTPKHLITATGQRVTLRCSPRSGDLSVYWYQQSLDQGLQFLIQYYNGEERAKGNILERFSAQQFPDLHSELNLSSLELGDSALYFCASSRTGDTYEQYFGPGTRLTVT.

The J gene is TRBJ2-7, the V gene TRBV5-4; 8 nucleotides line up with TRBD1. The length of the CDR3 is 14 residues. Germline V gives CDR1 SGHNT, CDR2 YYREEE (reference sequence). Trimming took 2 bases from V and 7 from J; bases not matched to a gene: 8. The CDR3 DNA is TGTGCCAGCAGCTTAGGACAGGGCGTGGGGGAGCAGTACTTC. Translated: CASSLGQGVGEQYF.

This clone was observed a few times. DNA of the CDR3: TGCGCCAGCAGCCAAGGAGAGGGTTCTCGTAATTCACCCCTCCACTTT. Amino acids: CASSQGEGSRNSPLHF. The chain uses TRBV4-1 and TRBJ1-6; D not certain. The V gene lost 1 base and the J gene lost 6 bases, with 13 bases spanning the gap. Looked up from germline, CDR1 is MGHRA and CDR2 is YSYEKL. The CDR3 contains 16 residues.

V gene TRBV7-9 combines with J gene TRBJ2-7; D is perhaps TRBD2 (6 bases). Trimming removed 0 bases from V and 2 bases from J, with 11 bases in between. Germline-derived CDR1 and CDR2 are SEHNR and FQNEAQ (reference sequence). CDR3 length equals 15 residues. The CDR3 is CASSLAGTPPYEQYF. Written as DNA, the CDR3 is TGTGCCAGCAGCTTAGCGGGGACTCCCCCCTACGAGCAGTACTTC.

This clone was observed a handful of times. V gene TRBV7-2 combines with J gene TRBJ1-5; D perhaps matches TRBD1 (6 bases). V lost 1 base and J 4 bases, leaving 11 bases between the germline ends. The V gene's germline CDR1 is SGHTA and CDR2 FQGNSA. The CDR3 is 15 residues long. In nucleotides, the CDR3 is TGTGCCAGCAGCTTAGATGGACAGATAAATCAGCCCCAGCATTTT. It specifies CASSLDGQINQPQHF.

This clone occurred once. V gene TRBV19 combines with J gene TRBJ1-1, with TRBD1 matching over 8 bases. The CDR3 extends over 12 amino acids. CDR1 is LNHDA and CDR2 is SQIVND in the germline V gene (reference sequence). Trimming removed 5 bases from V and 4 bases from J; junction bases left unmatched: 0. CDR3 DNA: TGTGCCAGTAGTCAGGGGGCCACTGAAGCTTTCTTT. This sequence encodes CASSQGATEAFF.

The chain employs TRBV5-8 and TRBJ1-1; D might be TRBD1 (5 bases). Trimming removed 4 bases at V and 0 bases at J, with 13 bases between. The CDR3 is 15 residues long. Germline V gene sequence: CDR1 SGHTS, CDR2 YDEGEE. The CDR3 DNA sequence: TGTGCCAGCAGCCGCCCCGGGGGTTTGAACACTGAAGCTTTCTTT. Protein: CASSRPGGLNTEAFF.

The chain recombines TRBV5-1 with TRBJ1-6; 8 positions match TRBD1. The CDR3 totals 18 residues. From germline, CDR1 is SGHRS and CDR2 YFSETQ. V lost 2 bases to trimming and J lost 1 base; unmatched junction nucleotides: 8. The DNA for the CDR3 is TGCGCCAGCAGCTTTGCAGGGGGCTTTAGGTCCTATAATTCACCCCTCCACTTT. It encodes CASSFAGGFRSYNSPLHF.

This chain connects TRBV9 to TRBJ1-2; D gene uncertain. The CDR3 loop spans 12 amino acids. Per the germline V gene, CDR1 is SGDLS and CDR2 is YYNGEE. V gave up 4 bases and J gave up 2 bases, with 6 bases separating them. CDR3 coding DNA: TGTGCCAGCAGCAGACAAAACTATGGCTACACCTTC. The encoded protein is CASSRQNYGYTF. Full variable domain (outside the CDR3, taken from reference TRBV9 and TRBJ1-2): DSGVTQTPKHLITATGQRVTLRCSPRSGDLSVYWYQQSLDQGLQFLIQYYNGEERAKGNILERFSAQQFPDLHSELNLSSLELGDSALYFCASSRQNYGYTFGSGTRLTVV.